The subject of this entry is one TCR beta chain. Its antigen is unknown. The data are from a study of cytomegalovirus exposure and HLA in healthy donors. Findings of the study overall: The CMV antigen specificity of a few CMV-associated chains was confirmed through in vitro analysis.

Profiling relied on immunoSEQ multiplex PCR, and the TCRdb table lists in-frame clones only, not all of them. The table lists around 61,000 clones, 92% of them singletons. The donors were in the approximately 120-subject validation cohort, distinct from the roughly 600-subject first cohort. The CDR3 runs to 12 residues. Looked up from germline, CDR1 is LGHNT and CDR2 is FRNRAP. Trimming stripped 2 bases from V and 7 bases from J, with 9 bases between. The sequence was obtained from a man younger than 35 in good health and CMV-seropositive. Input material: PBMCs. The chain recombines TRBV12-5 with TRBJ2-7; D might be TRBD1 (6 bases). The CDR3: CASGLLGGEQYF. The CDR3, as DNA: TGTGCTAGTGGTTTGCTAGGGGGAGAGCAGTACTTC.